The clone carrying this TCR beta chain came up a few times. Its antigen is still unknown. CDR1 is MNHEY and CDR2 is SVGEGT in the germline V gene. This CDR3 contains 14 residues. V shed 6 bases, J shed 2 bases, and the junction held 4 bases outside the gene matches. A single record per CDR3 protein comes from TCRdb applying MiXCR to the RT-PCR reads. Of roughly 550,000 distinct CDR3 sequences in the sample, approximately 22% were seen once. This sample was taken from a study of response to subunit inactivated influenza vaccine. General observations from the study: The authors put forward the suggestion that each seasonal influenza vaccination may bring in only a limited number of new T cells.

Separately, the same data were catalogued under a study of T cells expressing NK-cell markers. That work contributes: TCR beta cDNA was made by 5'RACE template switching with UMIs. Sorted CD3+CD56-NKG2C+, CD3+CD56+NKG2C- and CD3+CD56+NKG2C+ T cells were the source of the TCR beta repertoires. Once again these clonotypes came out on top in the CD3+CD56-NKG2C+ fraction of four donors.

The sequence was obtained from a man between 45 and 60 years old who received an inactivated influenza vaccine. The chain is built from TRBV6-2 or TRBV6-3 and TRBJ2-3; 8 bases agree with TRBD1. The material sequenced was CD4+ T cells sorted from PBMCs, taken approximately 12 days after vaccination. The CDR3 region has the DNA TGTGCCAGCAGCCGGACAGGGCTCACAGATACGCAGTATTTT. This encodes CASSRTGLTDTQYF.